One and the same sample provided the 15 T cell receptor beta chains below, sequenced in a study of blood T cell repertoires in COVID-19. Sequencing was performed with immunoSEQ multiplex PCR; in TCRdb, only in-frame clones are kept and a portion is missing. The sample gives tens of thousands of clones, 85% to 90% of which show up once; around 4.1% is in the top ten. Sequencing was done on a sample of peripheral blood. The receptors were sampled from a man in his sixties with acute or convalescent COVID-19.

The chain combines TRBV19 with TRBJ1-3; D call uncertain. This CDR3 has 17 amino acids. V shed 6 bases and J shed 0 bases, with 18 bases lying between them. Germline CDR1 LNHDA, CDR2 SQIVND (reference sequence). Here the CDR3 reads CASRGRTQGDSGNTIYF. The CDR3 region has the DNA TGTGCCAGTAGAGGGAGGACCCAAGGCGACTCTGGAAACACCATATATTTT.

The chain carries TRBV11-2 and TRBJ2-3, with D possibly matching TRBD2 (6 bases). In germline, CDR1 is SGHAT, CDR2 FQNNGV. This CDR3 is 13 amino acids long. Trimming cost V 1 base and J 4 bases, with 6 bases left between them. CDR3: CASSLASADTQYF. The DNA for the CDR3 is TGTGCCAGCAGCTTAGCTAGCGCAGATACGCAGTATTTT.

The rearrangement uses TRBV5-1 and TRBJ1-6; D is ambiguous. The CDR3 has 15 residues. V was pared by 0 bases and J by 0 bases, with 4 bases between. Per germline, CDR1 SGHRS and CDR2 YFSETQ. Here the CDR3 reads CASSLGSSYNSPLHF. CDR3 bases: TGCGCCAGCAGCTTGGGCAGCTCCTATAATTCACCCCTCCACTTT. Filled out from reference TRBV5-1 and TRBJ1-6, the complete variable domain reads KAGVTQTPRYLIKTRGQQVTLSCSPISGHRSVSWYQQTPGQGLQFLFEYFSETQRNKGNFPGRFSGRQFSNSRSEMNVSTLELGDSALYLCASSLGSSYNSPLHFGNGTRLTVT.

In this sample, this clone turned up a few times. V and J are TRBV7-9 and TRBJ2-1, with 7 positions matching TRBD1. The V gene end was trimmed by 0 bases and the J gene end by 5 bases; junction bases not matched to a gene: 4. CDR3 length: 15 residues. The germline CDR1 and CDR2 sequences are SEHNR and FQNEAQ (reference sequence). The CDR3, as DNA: TGTGCCAGCAGCTTAGCGGGACAGCCGAACAATGAGCAGTTCTTC. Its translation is CASSLAGQPNNEQFF.

CDR3 in DNA: TGTGCCAGCAGCCAAAACAGGGGAATTTCGGAGCAGTACTTC. This codes for CASSQNRGISEQYF. The chain recombines TRBV5-4 with TRBJ2-7; 7 bases match TRBD1. There are 14 residues in the CDR3. CDR1 is SGHNT and CDR2 is YYREEE in the germline V gene (reference sequence). Germline trimming cut 4 bases from V and 7 bases from J; bases unmatched to any gene: 11.

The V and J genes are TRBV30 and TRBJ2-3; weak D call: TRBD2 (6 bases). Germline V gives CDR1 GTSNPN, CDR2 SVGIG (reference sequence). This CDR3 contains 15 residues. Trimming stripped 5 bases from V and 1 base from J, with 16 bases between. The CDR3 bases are TGTGCCTGGGGAAAGGTCGGGGGACGCACAGATACGCAGTATTTT. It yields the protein CAWGKVGGRTDTQYF.

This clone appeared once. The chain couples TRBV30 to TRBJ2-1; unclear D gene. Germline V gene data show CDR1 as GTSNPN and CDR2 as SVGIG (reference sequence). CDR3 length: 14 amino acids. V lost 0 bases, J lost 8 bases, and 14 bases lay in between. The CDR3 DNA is TGTGCCTGGAGTGTGGGTAATAGCTTGGATGAGCAGTTCTTC. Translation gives CAWSVGNSLDEQFF.

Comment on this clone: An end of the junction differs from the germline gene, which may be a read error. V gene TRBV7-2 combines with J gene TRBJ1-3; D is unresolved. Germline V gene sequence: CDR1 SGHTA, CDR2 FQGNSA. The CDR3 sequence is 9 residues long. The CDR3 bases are TGTGCCAGCAGCTTAGGAGCCCCCTTT. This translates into CASSLGAPF.

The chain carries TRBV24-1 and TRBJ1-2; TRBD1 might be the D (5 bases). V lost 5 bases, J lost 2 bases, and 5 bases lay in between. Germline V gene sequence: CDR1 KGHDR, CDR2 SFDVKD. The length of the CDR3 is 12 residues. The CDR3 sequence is CATSAGNYGYTF. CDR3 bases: TGTGCCACCAGTGCAGGGAACTATGGCTACACCTTC.

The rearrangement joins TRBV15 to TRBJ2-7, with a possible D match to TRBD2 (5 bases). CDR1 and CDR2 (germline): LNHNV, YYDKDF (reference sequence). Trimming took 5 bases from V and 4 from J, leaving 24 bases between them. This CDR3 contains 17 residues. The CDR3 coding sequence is TGTGCCACCAGCGGACTCAATATTGGGGAAGGGCTGTACGAGCAGTACTTC. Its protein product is CATSGLNIGEGLYEQYF.

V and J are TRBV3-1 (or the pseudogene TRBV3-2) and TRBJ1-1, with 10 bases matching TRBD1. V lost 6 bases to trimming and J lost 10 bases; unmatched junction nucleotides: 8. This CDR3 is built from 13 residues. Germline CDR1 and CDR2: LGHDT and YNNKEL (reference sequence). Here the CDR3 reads CASRPDRGQRAFF. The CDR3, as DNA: TGTGCCAGCAGGCCTGACAGGGGGCAGCGAGCTTTCTTT.

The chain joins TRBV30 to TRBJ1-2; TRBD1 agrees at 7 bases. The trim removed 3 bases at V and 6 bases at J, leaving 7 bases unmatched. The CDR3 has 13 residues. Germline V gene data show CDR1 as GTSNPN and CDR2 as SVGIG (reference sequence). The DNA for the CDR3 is TGTGCCTGGAGGGACAGGTCCCCTGATGGCTACACCTTC. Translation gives CAWRDRSPDGYTF.

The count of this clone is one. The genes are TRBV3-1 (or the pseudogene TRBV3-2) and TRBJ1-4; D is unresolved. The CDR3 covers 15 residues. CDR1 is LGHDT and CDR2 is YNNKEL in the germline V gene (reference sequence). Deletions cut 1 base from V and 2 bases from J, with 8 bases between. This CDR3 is CASSQGVITNEKLFF. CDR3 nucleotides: TGTGCCAGCAGCCAAGGCGTAATCACTAATGAAAAACTGTTTTTT.

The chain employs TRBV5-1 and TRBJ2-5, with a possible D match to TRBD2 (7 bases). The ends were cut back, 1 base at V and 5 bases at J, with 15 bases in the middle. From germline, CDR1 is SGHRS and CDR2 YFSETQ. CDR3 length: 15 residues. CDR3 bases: TGCGCCAGCAGCTTGTCGCGGGGGCGCATGGAGACCCAGTACTTC. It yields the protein CASSLSRGRMETQYF. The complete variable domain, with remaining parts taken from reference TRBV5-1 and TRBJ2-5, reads KAGVTQTPRYLIKTRGQQVTLSCSPISGHRSVSWYQQTPGQGLQFLFEYFSETQRNKGNFPGRFSGRQFSNSRSEMNVSTLELGDSALYLCASSLSRGRMETQYFGPGTRLLVL.

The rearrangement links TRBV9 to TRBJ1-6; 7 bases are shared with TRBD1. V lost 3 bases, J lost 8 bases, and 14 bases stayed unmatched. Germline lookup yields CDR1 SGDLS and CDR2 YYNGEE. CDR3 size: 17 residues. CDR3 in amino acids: CASSGELPGTVDSPLHF. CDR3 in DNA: TGTGCCAGCAGCGGGGAACTTCCCGGGACAGTGGATTCACCCCTCCACTTT.